This T cell receptor (beta chain) was retrieved from a study of OX40 agonist ivuxolimab in advanced cancers. Whole-study context: A mean age of about 56 years, range roughly 23 to 85, was recorded, and approximately 79% were male. Findings and limits, study-wide: Dose levels from 0.1 to 3.0 mg/kg saw CD4+ and CD8+ blood T cells expand clonally by week 6.

TCRdb keeps only in-frame clones here, not all; method: immunoSEQ multiplex PCR. The table includes 30,000 or so clones, approximately 84% detected once. About this clone itself: Its specificity is not known.

Germline lookup yields CDR1 MDHEN and CDR2 SYDVKM. The V end lost 7 bases, the J end lost 8 bases, and 15 bases lay between the germline ends. This CDR3 region has 13 residues. The source of this sequence is an adult with an advanced solid tumor such as melanoma, head and neck, liver or kidney cancer. The material sequenced was CD4+ or CD8+ T cells sorted from blood, taken in a trial of the OX40 agonist ivuxolimab. V is TRBV28 and J is TRBJ2-4; D perhaps matches TRBD1 (5 bases). CDR3 protein: CASNPRVWDIQYF. The DNA of the CDR3 is TGTGCCAGCAATCCCAGGGTATGGGACATTCAGTACTTC.